This entry lists 23 T cell receptor beta chains sequenced from one sample in a study of CXCR3-negative and CXCR3-positive naive CD8 T cells. The authors made the TRB cDNA libraries by 5' RACE using UMI labels. No DNA is given; TCRdb re-called the 5' RACE reads and lists each CDR3 protein once. The sample yields about 110,000 distinct CDR3 sequences, of which the top ten take up roughly 0.4%. Which antigens these TCRs recognize remains unknown. Regarding the study as a whole: When CXCR3-positive naive cells were set against CXCR3-negative naive cells, the former had more hydrophobic TRB CDR3s.

Sequencing was carried out using naive CXCR3+ CD8+ T cells from blood. Subset denoted: CD45RO-CCR7+CD27+CD95- naive CD8+ T cells expressing CXCR3 (TNR3+). The receptor source for this set is a human donor in good health. Some clones in this sample may be carry-over from other donors' samples.

This chain connects TRBV5-4 to TRBJ2-2; no DNA is available, so the TRBD1 call from TCRdb remains unchecked. The CDR3 is 15 residues long. Germline CDR1 is SGHNT and CDR2 is YYREEE (reference sequence). The CDR3 region is CASSWTQGNAGELFF.

The chain employs TRBV7-2 and TRBJ2-7; the TCRdb D gene call, TRBD1, has no DNA to confirm it. CDR3 size: 16 residues. Germline CDR1 is SGHTA and CDR2 is FQGNSA. The CDR3 spells CASSLSAGHLIYEQYF.

The V and J genes are TRBV9 and TRBJ2-1. The CDR3 loop spans 12 amino acids. Germline lookup yields CDR1 SGDLS and CDR2 YYNGEE. CDR3 sequence: CASSENYNEQFF.

V usage is TRBV19 and J usage is TRBJ1-1. CDR3 length equals 11 residues. The germline V gene has CDR1 LNHDA and CDR2 SQIVND (reference sequence). The chain's CDR3 is CASTTGREAFF.

The rearrangement links TRBV5-1 to TRBJ2-7; without DNA, the TCRdb call of TRBD2 cannot be checked. The V gene's germline CDR1 is SGHRS and CDR2 YFSETQ. The CDR3 is 14 residues long. The CDR3 is CASSPGVREDEQYF.

The rearrangement links TRBV6-2 or TRBV6-3 to TRBJ2-3; without DNA, the TCRdb call of TRBD1 cannot be checked. The CDR3 runs to 14 residues. Germline assignment: CDR1 MNHEY and CDR2 SVGEGT. The CDR3 loop reads CASTPGGATDTQYF.

The chain links TRBV29-1 to TRBJ2-6; TCRdb calls TRBD1, which cannot be checked without DNA. CDR1 and CDR2 (germline): SQVTM, ANQGSEA. The CDR3 has 18 amino acids. CDR3 amino acids: CSVEDLAGAIRGANVLTF.

This chain joins TRBV20-1 and TRBJ1-1. The CDR3 loop spans 12 amino acids. CDR1 and CDR2 from the germline V gene are DFQATT and SNEGSKA (reference sequence). CDR3: CSASGVRTEAFF.

V is TRBV28 and J is TRBJ2-7; TCRdb proposes TRBD2, but this gene call is untestable without DNA. Germline lookup yields CDR1 MDHEN and CDR2 SYDVKM. CDR3 length: 15 amino acids. The CDR3 region is CASSLAGWSSYEQYF.

The chain joins TRBV12-3 or TRBV12-4 to TRBJ2-5; as DNA is missing, the TRBD2 call by TCRdb cannot be tested. The CDR3 runs to 14 residues. The CDR3 sequence is CATRTTSGGETQYF.

CDR3 sequence reads: CASSFRSDGLDERYF. V usage is TRBV28 and J usage is TRBJ2-7; TCRdb names TRBD2, which stays unverified in the absence of DNA. CDR1 MDHEN and CDR2 SYDVKM come from the germline V gene. The CDR3 totals 15 residues.

This chain joins TRBV3-1 and TRBJ2-2. The germline V gene has CDR1 LGHDT and CDR2 YNNKEL (reference sequence). This CDR3 region has 18 residues. CDR3 sequence reads: CASSQVIFFTTNTGELFF.

J is TRBJ2-3 and V is TRBV12-5; the D call of TRBD1 rests on TCRdb alone, since no DNA is present to check it. The CDR3 runs 15 residues. Germline CDR1 is LGHNT and CDR2 is FRNRAP. The CDR3 protein is CASGDTYTSTDTQYF. Variable domain in full (rest from reference TRBV12-5 and TRBJ2-3): DARVTQTPRHKVTEMGQEVTMRCQPILGHNTVFWYRQTMMQGLELLAYFRNRAPLDDSGMPKDRFSAEMPDATLATLKIQPSEPRDSAVYFCASGDTYTSTDTQYFGPGTRLTVL.

V is TRBV7-2 and J is TRBJ2-6; TCRdb indicates TRBD1, and absent DNA this call remains unverified. Germline V gene lookup returns CDR1 SGHTA and CDR2 FQGNSA. This CDR3 is 18 amino acids long. CDR3 sequence reads: CASSLGLLFPVGANVLTF.

The chain couples TRBV6-5 to TRBJ2-5; the D call from TCRdb, TRBD1, cannot be confirmed without DNA. The V gene's germline CDR1 is MNHEY and CDR2 SVGAGI. The CDR3 is made up of 14 amino acids. CDR3 protein: CASNEVGGKETQYF.

The chain has TRBV11-3 and TRBJ2-2; TCRdb indicates TRBD2, and absent DNA this call remains unverified. CDR3 length: 19 residues. The V gene's germline CDR1 is SGHNT and CDR2 YENEEA. The chain's CDR3 is CASSTRLAGGPGGTGELFF.

This CDR3 is CASSVGGATTDTQYF. The chain has TRBV9 and TRBJ2-3; TCRdb reports TRBD2, a call that lacks DNA to check it against. This CDR3 is built from 15 residues. CDR1 is SGDLS and CDR2 is YYNGEE in the germline V gene.

The rearrangement links TRBV19 to TRBJ1-6; TCRdb designates TRBD1, a call that cannot be tested without DNA. Germline V gene lookup returns CDR1 LNHDA and CDR2 SQIVND (reference sequence). CDR3 length: 15 residues. The CDR3: CASSIGTRSDSPLHF.

CDR3 protein: CSVEPRGSYEQYF. V usage is TRBV29-1 and J usage is TRBJ2-7. This CDR3 has 13 residues. Germline CDR1 is SQVTM and CDR2 is ANQGSEA.

The V gene is TRBV18, the J gene TRBJ2-7; the D call of TRBD1 rests on TCRdb alone, since no DNA is present to check it. CDR3 length equals 14 residues. Germline loops: CDR1 KGHSH, CDR2 LQKENI. This chain's CDR3 is CASSPRTDSNEQYF.

The gene calls are TRBV29-1 and TRBJ2-7; TCRdb's D gene call, TRBD2, goes unchecked for lack of DNA. CDR3 length: 12 residues. From germline, CDR1 is SQVTM and CDR2 ANQGSEA. The CDR3 sequence: CSVEDRGYEQYF.

This rearrangement joins TRBV7-2 to TRBJ1-1; no DNA is available, so the TRBD1 call from TCRdb remains unchecked. CDR1 and CDR2 from the germline V gene are SGHTA and FQGNSA. This CDR3 comprises 14 residues. CDR3 protein: CASSWTGGDTEAFF.

The rearrangement uses TRBV12-3 or TRBV12-4 and TRBJ1-3. The CDR3 extends over 13 amino acids. The CDR3 region is CASSFGSGNTIYF.